This is a list of T cell receptor beta chains from one sample in a study of cytomegalovirus exposure and HLA in healthy donors. Assay used: immunoSEQ multiplex PCR; TCRdb lists only in-frame clones, some missing. The sample holds 180,000 or so clones, about 75% seen once. Sequencing used PBMCs. The receptors were sampled from a woman aged 40 to 50 in good health and CMV-seropositive. The CDR3 runs from the conserved cysteine through the conserved F or W. D genes are given only for firm matches. Only some rows state a clone size, as once, few, many or a class for expanded clones.

>TRBJ1-4|NA|TRBV21-1|NA
CASSKGGDRGRDEKLFF
TGTGCCAGCAGCAAAGGGGGAGACAGGGGGCGCGATGAAAAACTGTTTTTT
>TRBJ1-2|NA|TRBV6-6|NA
CASSQPPTVTYGYTF
TGTGCCAGCAGCCAGCCCCCGACAGTTACCTATGGCTACACCTTC
>TRBJ2-1|NA|TRBV11-1|NA
CASSATRNSYNEQFF
TGTGCCAGCAGCGCAACTAGGAACTCCTACAATGAGCAGTTCTTC
>TRBJ2-1|NA|TRBV28|NA
CASSLRDTYNEQFF
TGTGCCAGCAGTCTCCGGGACACTTACAATGAGCAGTTCTTC
>TRBJ2-2|NA|TRBV28|NA
CASSYKGIQPLLRGTGELFF
TGTGCCAGCAGTTATAAAGGGATCCAGCCCCTGTTGAGAGGGACCGGGGAGCTGTTTTTT
>TRBJ2-2|NA|TRBV5-1|once
CASSGVEGGELFF
TGCGCCAGCAGCGGAGTCGAGGGCGGGGAGCTGTTTTTT
>TRBJ2-1|NA|TRBV28|once
CASRQGGSYNEQFF
TGTGCCAGCAGACAGGGGGGGTCCTACAATGAGCAGTTCTTC
>TRBJ2-7|NA|TRBV28|NA
CASSFGRVDEQYF
TGTGCCAGCAGTTTTGGGCGAGTCGACGAGCAGTACTTC
>TRBJ1-4|NA|TRBV2|NA
CASSDRSNEKLFF
TGTGCCAGCAGTGACAGATCGAATGAAAAACTGTTTTTT
>TRBJ1-1|NA|TRBV7-8|NA
CASSLGGRGEAFF
TGTGCCAGCAGCTTAGGCGGCCGGGGTGAAGCTTTCTTT
>TRBJ1-4|NA|TRBV4-3|NA
CASSQEAGWDEKLFF
TGCGCCAGCAGCCAAGAAGCAGGGTGGGATGAAAAACTGTTTTTT
>TRBJ1-5|TRBD1|TRBV19|NA
CASTGQGHQPQHF
TGTGCCAGTACAGGACAGGGCCATCAGCCCCAGCATTTT
>TRBJ2-7|TRBD2|TRBV19|NA
CASSISGGRSEQYF
TGTGCCAGTAGTATTAGCGGCGGGAGAAGTGAGCAGTACTTC
>TRBJ1-2|NA|TRBV5-1|NA
CASSYSDPPGVRGYTF
TGCGCCAGCAGCTACTCCGACCCCCCGGGGGTACGTGGCTACACCTTC
>TRBJ2-3|TRBD2|TRBV18|NA
CASSPLAGGTDTQYF
TGTGCCAGCTCCCCGTTGGCGGGAGGTACAGATACGCAGTATTTT
>TRBJ2-3|TRBD2|TRBV7-8|NA
CASGDQRKSGSLHTQYF
TGTGCCAGCGGGGACCAAAGGAAGAGCGGGAGTCTACATACGCAGTATTTT
>TRBJ1-6|NA|TRBV25-1|NA
CASSRDWANSPLHF
TGTGCCAGCAGCAGGGATTGGGCGAATTCACCCCTCCACTTT
>TRBJ1-1|TRBD1|TRBV13|NA
CASSPRDRGRMNTEAFF
TGTGCCAGCAGCCCCCGGGACAGGGGCAGGATGAACACTGAAGCTTTCTTT
>TRBJ2-7|NA|TRBV10-1|NA
CASSEELGLALHF
TGCGCCAGCAGTGAAGAACTGGGTCTAGCTTTACACTTC
>TRBJ2-3|TRBD1|TRBV4-3|NA
CASSRQGAVTDTQYF
TGCGCCAGCAGCCGACAGGGGGCAGTTACAGATACGCAGTATTTT
>TRBJ1-1|NA|TRBV6-4|NA
CASSVEVWAEAFF
TGTGCCAGCAGTGTCGAGGTGTGGGCTGAAGCTTTCTTT
>TRBJ2-2|NA|TRBV19|once
CASSIPAGPNTGELFF
TGTGCCAGTAGTATACCGGCAGGCCCGAACACCGGGGAGCTGTTTTTT
>TRBJ2-2|NA|TRBV4-1|NA
CASSQDLWGPGELFF
TGCGCCAGCAGCCAAGATCTGTGGGGGCCCGGGGAGCTGTTTTTT
>TRBJ2-7|TRBD1|TRBV11-2|once
CASSFRTGPSYEQYF
TGTGCCAGCAGCTTCCGGACAGGGCCTTCCTACGAGCAGTACTTC
>TRBJ2-3|TRBD2|TRBV11-2|NA
CASSPAGASTDTQYF
TGTGCCAGCAGCCCAGCGGGGGCTAGCACAGATACGCAGTATTTT
>TRBJ2-1|NA|TRBV10-1|NA
CASSLSLDSNEQFF
TGCGCCAGCAGTCTCTCTTTGGACAGCAATGAGCAGTTCTTC
>TRBJ2-7|TRBD1|TRBV11-1|few
CASSPGQGFGEQYF
TGTGCCAGCAGCCCGGGACAGGGTTTCGGCGAGCAGTACTTC
>TRBJ2-7|NA|TRBV28|NA
CASSPPLVASYEQYF
TGTGCCAGCAGTCCCCCTTTGGTCGCGTCCTACGAGCAGTACTTC
>TRBJ2-1|TRBD2|TRBV5-1|NA
CASSYLAGGPYNEQFF
TGCGCCAGCAGCTACTTAGCGGGAGGGCCCTACAATGAGCAGTTCTTC
>TRBJ1-5|TRBD1|TRBV23-1|few
CASSQGRDRGCRSNQPQHF
TGCGCCAGCAGTCAAGGACGGGACAGGGGGTGCCGCAGCAATCAGCCCCAGCATTTT
>TRBJ2-1|NA|TRBV7-8|NA
CASSSQPYNEQFF
TGTGCCAGCAGCTCACAGCCCTACAATGAGCAGTTCTTC
>TRBJ2-1|TRBD2|TRBV5-4|NA
CASSPTSGGGNEQFF
TGTGCCAGCAGCCCGACTAGCGGGGGGGGCAATGAGCAGTTCTTC
>TRBJ2-5|NA|TRBV19|few
CASSTQETQYF
TGTGCCAGTAGTACTCAAGAGACCCAGTACTTC
>TRBJ2-1|TRBD1|TRBV18|NA
CASSPGQQDNEQFF
TGTGCCAGCTCACCGGGACAGCAGGACAATGAGCAGTTCTTC
>TRBJ1-5|NA|TRBV7-2|NA
CASSLATTSPQPQHF
TGTGCCAGCAGCTTAGCGACAACCTCCCCTCAGCCCCAGCATTTT
>TRBJ2-1|NA|TRBV5-5|NA
CASSYAGTRQGQFF
TGTGCCAGCAGCTACGCCGGGACTCGTCAAGGGCAGTTCTTC
>TRBJ2-4|TRBD1|TRBV5-4|NA
CASSLEPDRGVEDIQYF
TGTGCCAGCAGCTTGGAACCGGACAGGGGGGTTGAGGACATTCAGTACTTC
>TRBJ2-5|TRBD2|TRBV6-5|NA
CASTGGPETQYF
TGTGCCAGCACGGGAGGGCCTGAGACCCAGTACTTC
>TRBJ2-4|NA|TRBV28|once
CASSTRQNEVISIQYF
TGTGCCAGCAGTACCCGACAGAACGAAGTAATAAGCATTCAGTACTTC
>TRBJ2-2|TRBD1|TRBV7-3|NA
CASSWDRGMAGELFF
TGTGCCAGCAGCTGGGACAGGGGGATGGCCGGGGAGCTGTTTTTT
>TRBJ2-3|TRBD2|TRBV6-5|NA
CASSESGGTSHQYF
TGTGCCAGCAGTGAATCAGGGGGGACTAGCCACCAGTATTTT
>TRBJ1-1|TRBD1|TRBV5-5|NA
CASSLAGTANTEAFF
TGTGCCAGCAGCTTGGCCGGGACAGCGAACACTGAAGCTTTCTTT
>TRBJ2-3|TRBD2|TRBV27|few
CASSSTSGAGTDTQYF
TGTGCCAGCAGTTCGACTAGCGGGGCCGGCACAGATACGCAGTATTTT
>TRBJ1-1|NA|TRBV19|NA
CASSIGRSGAFF
TGTGCCAGTAGTATAGGACGTTCGGGAGCTTTCTTT
>TRBJ2-3|TRBD2|TRBV28|NA
CASSRGLASTDTQYF
TGTGCCAGCAGTCGCGGACTAGCGAGCACAGATACGCAGTATTTT
>TRBJ2-5|TRBD1|TRBV25-1|once
CASSTGQGAWEQYF
TGTGCCAGCAGTACGGGACAGGGGGCTTGGGAGCAGTACTTC
>TRBJ2-5|NA|TRBV5-1|NA
CASSSGVAETQYF
TGCGCCAGCAGCTCGGGGGTCGCGGAGACCCAGTACTTC
>TRBJ1-2|NA|TRBV21-1|once
CAMPPSRQAKNYGYTF
TGTGCCATGCCCCCCTCCCGGCAGGCGAAGAACTATGGCTACACCTTC
>TRBJ2-7|TRBD2|TRBV7-9|few
CASSLEGLGRQYF
TGTGCCAGCAGCTTAGAGGGACTAGGACGGCAGTACTTC
>TRBJ2-7|TRBD2|TRBV11-2|NA
CASSLRASGRRDEQYF
TGTGCCAGCAGCTTAAGGGCTAGCGGGAGAAGGGACGAGCAGTACTTC
>TRBJ1-4|TRBD1|TRBV11-2|NA
CASSSQGASEKLFF
TGTGCCAGCAGCTCCCAGGGGGCCAGTGAAAAACTGTTTTTT
>TRBJ2-2|TRBD1|TRBV7-6|NA
CASSMDLGQGTGELFF
TGTGCCAGCAGCATGGACTTGGGACAGGGGACCGGGGAGCTGTTTTTT
>TRBJ2-3|NA|TRBV11-2|NA
CASSSYLGGGKDTQYF
TGTGCCAGCAGCTCATACCTCGGGGGTGGGAAAGATACGCAGTATTTT
>TRBJ2-5|TRBD1|TRBV2|few
CASRMGTGGPETQYF
TGTGCCAGCAGGATGGGGACAGGGGGACCTGAGACCCAGTACTTC